This TCR beta chain was identified in a study of blood T cell repertoires in COVID-19. Across the study: The origin of the acute and convalescent COVID-19 samples was the United States, Italy and Spain. From T cells, B-cell-depleted T cells, or PBMCs came the material, which was cDNA or gDNA.

Trimming cost V 6 bases and J 7 bases; bases outside gene matches: 9. Germline CDR1 MNHEY, CDR2 SVGAGI. This CDR3 spans 15 amino acids. Original handling: Scientists estimated how many nucleated cells there were by amplifying reference gene primers. Here immunoSEQ multiplex PCR was the method, and the copy in TCRdb shows in-frame clones only, minus some. V and J calls and clone size are given by that table; D and trimming were obtained from the DNA. The sample lists about 140,000 clones, around 76% occurring once. V gene TRBV6-5 combines with J gene TRBJ2-2; 9 bases align to TRBD1. The sequenced sample was peripheral blood. The origin of this receptor is a man older than 75 with acute or convalescent COVID-19. The CDR3 protein is CASRTTGGKVGELFF. CDR3 in DNA: TGTGCCAGCAGGACGACAGGGGGTAAAGTCGGGGAGCTGTTTTTT.